This T cell receptor (beta chain) was captured by sequencing in a study of T-cell reconstitution after alpha-beta-depleted transplantation in children. This sample's TCRbeta library carried unique molecular identifier barcodes. TCRdb ran MiXCR on the PCR reads and lists one entry per CDR3 protein. The sample holds 300,000 to 400,000 distinct CDR3 sequences, about an eighth seen once. V lost 5 bases to trimming and J lost 15 bases, with 20 bases between them. This CDR3 comprises 13 residues. The sample in question was PBMCs, obtained from the stem cell graft. The receptor was derived from a human donor who donated a stem cell graft to a child with Fanconi anemia. The V gene is TRBV12-3 or TRBV12-4, the J gene TRBJ1-5; D unresolved. The CDR3, as DNA: TGTGCCAGCAGTAGAAAGCAAACAGCCCCAGGGCATTTT. It translates to CASSRKQTAPGHF.